This is a list of T cell receptor beta chains from one sample in a study of cytomegalovirus exposure and HLA in healthy donors. Assay: immunoSEQ multiplex PCR; the TCRdb copy retains only in-frame clones and omits some. The sample contains about 360,000 clones, roughly 88% of which appear only once. The sequencing sample was made of PBMCs. These receptors originate from a young woman in good health and CMV-seronegative. Both conserved end residues are part of each CDR3. A D gene is named only where the DNA matches it firmly. Part of the rows lack a size; the others show once, few, many or a class for expanded clones.

TRBJ1-1	.	TRBV28	.	CASRRGGLNTEAFF	TGTGCCAGCAGAAGGGGCGGACTAAACACTGAAGCTTTCTTT
TRBJ1-2	.	TRBV11-2	TRBD1	CASSTRDRAPNYGYTF	TGTGCCAGCAGCACCAGGGACAGGGCCCCCAACTATGGCTACACCTTC
TRBJ2-2	.	TRBV7-3	.	CASSLMAGGAGELFF	TGTGCCAGCAGCTTAATGGCCGGGGGAGCCGGGGAGCTGTTTTTT
TRBJ2-1	once	TRBV30	.	CACTGQGNEQFF	TGTGCCTGTACCGGTCAGGGCAATGAGCAGTTCTTC
TRBJ1-6	.	TRBV15	TRBD1	CATSRDRVTQGSSYNSPLHF	TGTGCCACCAGCAGAGATCGGGTAACACAGGGGTCCTCCTATAATTCACCCCTCCACTTT
TRBJ2-2	.	TRBV4-1	TRBD1	CASSWTGTNTGELFF	TGCGCCAGCAGCTGGACAGGGACGAACACCGGGGAGCTGTTTTTT
TRBJ1-2	.	TRBV11-2	.	CASSLRSTSDYTF	TGTGCCAGCAGCTTAAGGAGTACGAGCGACTACACCTTC
TRBJ1-2	.	TRBV27	.	CASSAFAGRGNYGYTF	TGTGCCAGCAGTGCATTTGCCGGGAGGGGAAACTATGGCTACACCTTC
TRBJ1-5	.	TRBV6-1	TRBD1	CASSVGQNQPQHF	TGTGCCAGCAGTGTGGGACAGAATCAGCCCCAGCATTTT
TRBJ2-1	.	TRBV27	TRBD2	CASSLGTSGGAYNEQFF	TGTGCCAGCAGTTTAGGGACTAGCGGGGGCGCCTACAATGAGCAGTTCTTC
TRBJ2-1	.	TRBV9	TRBD2	CASSPRGTSGIDNEQFF	TGTGCCAGCAGCCCACGAGGGACTAGCGGAATAGACAATGAGCAGTTCTTC
TRBJ2-2	few	TRBV27	.	CASSFGRTGELFF	TGTGCCAGCAGTTTTGGTCGGACCGGGGAGCTGTTTTTT
TRBJ2-7	.	TRBV4-1	.	CASSPRGGGSYEQYF	TGCGCCAGCAGCCCCAGAGGGGGGGGGTCCTACGAGCAGTACTTC
TRBJ2-3	.	TRBV10-3	TRBD2	CAISEKASGRVGTDTQYF	TGTGCCATCAGTGAGAAGGCTAGCGGGAGGGTCGGCACAGATACGCAGTATTTT
TRBJ2-1	.	TRBV4-2	TRBD2	CASSQISTREGYNEQFF	TGTGCCAGCAGCCAAATATCCACGCGGGAGGGCTACAATGAGCAGTTCTTC
TRBJ1-4	.	TRBV5-1	.	CASSLVPRGDEKLFF	TGCGCCAGCAGCTTGGTTCCACGGGGTGATGAAAAACTGTTTTTT
TRBJ2-5	.	TRBV9	.	CASSVGASRQETQYF	TGTGCCAGCAGCGTAGGTGCTAGCCGCCAAGAGACCCAGTACTTC
TRBJ1-3	.	TRBV6-5	TRBD1	CASSYLGQGSGNTIYF	TGTGCCAGCAGTTACCTAGGACAGGGCTCTGGAAACACCATATATTTT
TRBJ2-3	.	TRBV5-1	.	CASSLFGRATDTQYF	TGCGCCAGCAGCCTCTTCGGGCGGGCCACAGATACGCAGTATTTT
TRBJ1-1	.	TRBV6-5	.	CASSYSMGGAPEAFF	TGTGCCAGCAGTTACTCGATGGGGGGGGCGCCTGAAGCTTTCTTT
TRBJ2-1	once	TRBV7-9	.	CASSLPGESEQFF	TGTGCCAGCAGCTTACCAGGGGAAAGTGAGCAGTTCTTC
TRBJ2-7	once	TRBV7-2	.	CASSSSSYEQYF	TGTGCCAGCAGCTCTAGTTCCTACGAGCAGTACTTC
TRBJ2-3	.	TRBV27	TRBD2	CANNHSGGGGGDTQYF	TGTGCCAACAACCATAGCGGGGGAGGCGGCGGAGATACGCAGTATTTT
TRBJ2-7	once	TRBV6-1	.	CASRKAGGGEQYF	TGTGCCAGCAGGAAAGCAGGGGGAGGAGAGCAGTACTTC
TRBJ2-5	.	TRBV28	.	CASTPGGGRGVETQYF	TGTGCCAGCACCCCTGGGGGCGGGAGAGGTGTCGAGACCCAGTACTTC
TRBJ1-2	.	TRBV28	TRBD1	CASSLSPMDRFYGYTF	TGTGCCAGCAGTTTATCACCCATGGACAGGTTCTATGGCTACACCTTC
TRBJ1-6	.	TRBV7-9	TRBD1	CASSDTTGGNSPLHF	TGTGCCAGCAGCGATACGACAGGGGGGAATTCACCCCTCCACTTT
TRBJ1-4	.	TRBV5-6	.	CASSFWGAATNEKLFF	TGTGCCAGCAGCTTTTGGGGAGCGGCGACTAATGAAAAACTGTTTTTT
TRBJ2-7	.	TRBV27	.	CASSLSGKTYEQYF	TGTGCCAGCAGTTTATCGGGCAAGACCTACGAGCAGTACTTC
TRBJ2-5	.	TRBV18	.	CASSPPSTRETQYF	TGTGCCAGCTCACCACCCTCTACTAGAGAGACCCAGTACTTC
TRBJ2-1	once	TRBV4-1	.	CASSQDLTDTYNEQFF	TGCGCCAGCAGCCAAGATCTTACTGATACCTACAATGAGCAGTTCTTC
TRBJ1-4	.	TRBV5-1	TRBD1	CASSATGGWGEKLFF	TGCGCCAGCAGCGCGACAGGGGGCTGGGGTGAAAAACTGTTTTTT
TRBJ2-3	.	TRBV28	TRBD2	CASSQPGGPGGLDTQYF	TGTGCCAGCAGCCAGCCGGGGGGACCGGGAGGTTTGGATACGCAGTATTTT
TRBJ2-3	.	TRBV13	TRBD2	CASSSGLAGARTDTQYF	TGTGCCAGCAGCTCGGGACTAGCGGGGGCCAGGACGGATACGCAGTATTTT
TRBJ2-1	.	TRBV5-5	.	CASSLVGQFF	TGTGCCAGCAGCTTGGTCGGGCAGTTCTTC
TRBJ2-7	.	TRBV5-1	TRBD2	CASSLHERGLGDEQYF	TGCGCCAGCAGCTTGCATGAGCGGGGGCTAGGGGACGAGCAGTACTTC
TRBJ1-2	.	TRBV7-8	.	CASSSHTPTGGVYGYTF	TGTGCCAGCAGCTCCCATACCCCCACGGGAGGAGTCTATGGCTACACCTTC
TRBJ2-2	.	TRBV19	.	CASTQEGPGTGELFF	TGTGCCAGTACCCAGGAGGGACCGGGTACCGGGGAGCTGTTTTTT
TRBJ2-7	.	TRBV27	TRBD2	CASSLSGGAPNEQYF	TGTGCCAGCAGCCTTAGCGGGGGGGCCCCCAACGAGCAGTACTTC
TRBJ2-2	.	TRBV7-8	.	CASSLRQPTNTGELFF	TGTGCCAGCAGCTTAAGACAGCCTACGAACACCGGGGAGCTGTTTTTT
TRBJ2-1	.	TRBV30	TRBD1	CAWSRAGQGVYNEQFF	TGTGCCTGGAGTCGGGCGGGACAGGGAGTATACAATGAGCAGTTCTTC
TRBJ2-5	.	TRBV2	.	CASSISVRQETQYF	TGTGCCAGCAGTATTAGCGTTCGCCAAGAGACCCAGTACTTC
TRBJ2-3	.	TRBV28	TRBD1	CASRRNRGHQDTQYF	TGTGCCAGCAGGCGAAACAGGGGGCATCAAGATACGCAGTATTTT
TRBJ1-6	once	TRBV5-4	TRBD1	CASSLTWDRGYNSPLHF	TGTGCCAGCAGCTTAACATGGGACAGGGGGTATAATTCACCCCTCCACTTT
TRBJ2-5	.	TRBV29-1	TRBD1	CSVQKGAGRETQYF	TGCAGCGTTCAAAAGGGGGCGGGTCGGGAGACCCAGTACTTC
TRBJ1-1	once	TRBV6-1	.	CASSIRGDQAFF	TGTGCCAGCAGTATCCGGGGGGACCAAGCTTTCTTT
TRBJ2-1	.	TRBV27	.	CASSLSIVTAYNEQFF	TGTGCCAGCAGTTTAAGTATCGTGACAGCTTACAATGAGCAGTTCTTC
TRBJ2-2	once	TRBV2	.	CASSAQGSTGELFF	TGTGCCAGCAGTGCTCAGGGGAGCACCGGGGAGCTGTTTTTT
TRBJ2-7	few	TRBV19	TRBD1	CASSSGTGGSYEQYF	TGTGCCAGTAGTTCCGGGACAGGGGGGTCCTACGAGCAGTACTTC
TRBJ2-2	.	TRBV28	TRBD1	CASSLRTGAILTGELFF	TGTGCCAGCAGTTTGCGGACAGGGGCGATACTCACCGGGGAGCTGTTTTTT
TRBJ2-5	.	TRBV27	.	CASRGGETQYF	TGTGCCAGCAGGGGGGGAGAGACCCAGTACTTC
TRBJ2-2	.	TRBV27	TRBD2	CASNPLAGGNTGELFF	TGTGCCAGCAATCCCCTAGCGGGAGGGAACACCGGGGAGCTGTTTTTT
TRBJ1-5	.	TRBV7-6	.	CASSEGVSNQPQHF	TGTGCCAGCAGCGAGGGGGTTAGCAATCAGCCCCAGCATTTT
TRBJ1-5	.	TRBV5-1	.	CASSLESSNQPQHF	TGCGCCAGCAGCTTGGAGAGTAGCAATCAGCCCCAGCATTTT
TRBJ2-5	.	TRBV27	TRBD2	CASSLSITGLAGQETQYF	TGTGCCAGCAGTTTATCGATTACGGGACTAGCGGGGCAAGAGACCCAGTACTTC
TRBJ2-7	.	TRBV5-1	TRBD1	CASSLGTGMSYEQYF	TGCGCCAGCAGCCTAGGGACAGGGATGTCCTACGAGCAGTACTTC
TRBJ2-7	.	TRBV2	TRBD1	CASSGRTGPYEQYF	TGTGCCAGCAGTGGCAGGACAGGGCCGTACGAGCAGTACTTC
TRBJ2-2	.	TRBV5-1	.	CASSLVADRELFF	TGCGCCAGCAGCTTGGTAGCGGACCGGGAGCTGTTTTTT
TRBJ1-4	.	TRBV5-1	.	CASTLGARDEKLFF	TGCGCCAGCACCTTAGGAGCGAGGGATGAAAAACTGTTTTTT